Listed here are 21 T cell receptor beta chains from one sample, sequenced in a study of T cells expressing NK-cell markers. After re-calling the 5' RACE reads, TCRdb lists one entry per CDR3 protein, DNA absent. This sample contains approximately 440,000 distinct CDR3 sequences. The sequenced sample consisted of blood T cells: a sorted CD56 or NKG2C T cell subset, CD4+ or CD8+ T cells, or bulk PBMC T cells (not recorded which). The receptors stem from a woman aged 45-65 years in good health.

This sequence joins TRBV20-1 and TRBJ2-1. CDR1 is DFQATT and CDR2 is SNEGSKA in the germline V gene (reference sequence). The CDR3 spans 17 residues. The CDR3 spells CSARDYYGGSSYNEQFF.

The gene calls are TRBV29-1 and TRBJ2-1; TCRdb names TRBD2, which stays unverified in the absence of DNA. Germline V gives CDR1 SQVTM, CDR2 ANQGSEA. The CDR3 consists of 13 residues. The CDR3 loop reads CSGKREVVIEQFF.

The chain joins TRBV20-1 to TRBJ2-1; the TRBD1 assignment by TCRdb is unverifiable without DNA. Germline CDR1 reads DFQATT; CDR2 reads SNEGSKA (reference sequence). CDR3 length: 12 amino acids. The CDR3: CSAGEQDTLVFF.

The CDR3 loop reads CSARTGGFNYGYTF. J is TRBJ1-2 and V is TRBV20-1. The CDR3 sequence is 14 residues long. Germline V lookup: CDR1 DFQATT, CDR2 SNEGSKA (reference sequence).

The chain combines TRBV9 with TRBJ2-5; TCRdb picks TRBD1, but there is no DNA to check that call. The CDR3 spans 16 residues. Germline assignment: CDR1 SGDLS and CDR2 YYNGEE. CDR3 sequence: CARLLPGHGYQETQYF. Full variable domain (outside the CDR3, taken from reference TRBV9 and TRBJ2-5): DSGVTQTPKHLITATGQRVTLRCSPRSGDLSVYWYQQSLDQGLQFLIQYYNGEERAKGNILERFSAQQFPDLHSELNLSSLELGDSALYFCARLLPGHGYQETQYFGPGTRLLVL.

This chain uses TRBV12-3 or TRBV12-4 with TRBJ1-5. The length of the CDR3 is 16 residues. Here the CDR3 reads CASSFGRGFSNQPQHF.

V usage is TRBV5-1 and J usage is TRBJ2-1; without DNA, the TCRdb call of TRBD2 cannot be checked. The germline CDR1 and CDR2 sequences are SGHRS and YFSETQ. The CDR3 extends over 16 amino acids. The CDR3 sequence: CASSPRSSGAGNEQFF.

The chain uses TRBV5-1 and TRBJ1-2; the D call from TCRdb, TRBD1, cannot be confirmed without DNA. This CDR3 is 14 amino acids long. Germline V gene data show CDR1 as SGHRS and CDR2 as YFSETQ. The CDR3 here is CASSLGTPGEGYTF.

V usage is TRBV5-1 and J usage is TRBJ2-5; TCRdb's D gene call, TRBD1, goes unchecked for lack of DNA. The germline gives CDR1 SGHRS, CDR2 YFSETQ. The CDR3 consists of 15 residues. CDR3 in amino acids: CASSLGGDRIETQYF.

J is TRBJ2-1 and V is TRBV7-9; absent DNA, TCRdb's TRBD2 call cannot be checked. CDR3 length equals 17 residues. From germline, CDR1 is SEHNR and CDR2 FQNEAQ (reference sequence). The CDR3 loop reads CASRHKTGTSSYNEQFF.

This chain joins TRBV29-1 and TRBJ2-1; TCRdb's D gene call, TRBD2, goes unchecked for lack of DNA. CDR1 is SQVTM, CDR2 ANQGSEA, per germline. The CDR3 loop spans 12 amino acids. CDR3 region: CSVAASGNEQFF.

This sequence joins TRBV24-1 and TRBJ2-1; checking the TCRdb D call of TRBD1 is not possible without DNA. This CDR3 is 14 amino acids long. The V gene's germline CDR1 is KGHDR and CDR2 SFDVKD. The CDR3 here is CATSSPGRSNEQFF.

The V gene is TRBV6-6, the J gene TRBJ1-2; the D call from TCRdb, TRBD1, cannot be confirmed without DNA. This CDR3 comprises 14 residues. The V gene's germline CDR1 is MNHNY and CDR2 SVGAGI (reference sequence). CDR3: CATSLNRDAYGYTF.

V and J are TRBV20-1 and TRBJ2-1; without DNA, the TCRdb call of TRBD2 cannot be checked. Looked up from germline, CDR1 is DFQATT and CDR2 is SNEGSKA (reference sequence). This CDR3 is built from 16 residues. CDR3 region: CSAPTSASGIYNEQFF.

The chain has TRBV5-5 and TRBJ1-3; TCRdb indicates TRBD1, and absent DNA this call remains unverified. The CDR3 covers 15 residues. In germline, CDR1 is SGHKS, CDR2 YYEKEE (reference sequence). CDR3 loop: CASSRTGGAGNTIYF.

The chain is built from TRBV20-1 and TRBJ1-2; without DNA, the TCRdb call of TRBD1 cannot be checked. The CDR3 spans 13 residues. The germline CDR1 and CDR2 sequences are DFQATT and SNEGSKA (reference sequence). CDR3: CSAGTAGADGYTF.

The V gene is TRBV2, the J gene TRBJ1-1. Germline lookup yields CDR1 SNHLY and CDR2 FYNNEI. The CDR3 is 11 amino acids. CDR3 protein: CASSMETEAFF. Together with reference TRBV2 and TRBJ1-1, the CDR3 gives the full variable domain: EPEVTQTPSHQVTQMGQEVILRCVPISNHLYFYWYRQILGQKVEFLVSFYNNEISEKSEIFDDQFSVERPDGSNFTLKIRSTKLEDSAMYFCASSMETEAFFGQGTRLTVV.

This rearrangement joins TRBV12-3 or TRBV12-4 to TRBJ1-2. The CDR3 extends over 15 amino acids. The CDR3 loop reads CASSWPPFYANGYTF.

The rearrangement uses TRBV3-1 and TRBJ2-7. The CDR3 runs 14 residues. Germline CDR1 reads LGHDT; CDR2 reads YNNKEL (reference sequence). The CDR3 loop reads CASSQDPKTYEQYF.

The gene calls are TRBV7-8 and TRBJ2-5; TCRdb's assignment of TRBD1 cannot be checked, as there is no DNA. The V gene's germline CDR1 is SGHVS and CDR2 FQNEAQ. The CDR3 loop spans 16 amino acids. CDR3 sequence reads: CASSLLPGQVQETQYF.

The chain employs TRBV7-9 and TRBJ1-1. Looked up from germline, CDR1 is SEHNR and CDR2 is FQNEAQ (reference sequence). CDR3 length: 12 residues. CDR3 residues: CASSPILTEAFF.